Each of the 3 T cell receptor beta chains below was sequenced from the same sample in a study of beta chain features in type 1 diabetes. Broader study findings: Shorter TCRB CDR3s, moderately but significantly so, marked every one of the four CD4+ subsets in Type 1 diabetes patients.

As every portion of the isolated RNA was reverse transcribed, the sequencing read expressed TCRB transcripts. TCRdb's copy holds only in-frame clones and misses some; the assay was immunoSEQ multiplex PCR. The sample carries hundreds of thousands of clones, 11% to 15% recorded once. These receptors have no known antigen. Specimen: naive CD4+ T cells from blood. The receptors were gathered from a man aged 18-30 years with type 1 diabetes.

J is TRBJ2-3 and V is TRBV28; D remains unclear. Per germline, CDR1 MDHEN and CDR2 SYDVKM. This CDR3 contains 16 residues. Trimming cost V 5 bases and J 0 bases, with 15 bases left between them. Here the CDR3 reads CASSLQASSSTDTQYF. In DNA, the CDR3 is TGTGCCAGCAGTCTCCAAGCCAGCTCGAGCACAGATACGCAGTATTTT.

This chain uses TRBV7-6 with TRBJ2-3; D possibly corresponds to TRBD2 (5 bases). The ends were cut back, 0 bases at V and 6 bases at J, with 22 bases in the middle. Germline V lookup: CDR1 SGHVS, CDR2 FNYEAQ. There are 18 residues in the CDR3. CDR3 DNA sequence: TGTGCCAGCAGCTTAGCGAGTTCGCTAGCAAATTCGGGGGATACGCAGTATTTT. Encoded protein: CASSLASSLANSGDTQYF.

The gene calls are TRBV4-1 and TRBJ2-2; D may match TRBD1 or TRBD2 (5 bases each). The CDR3 consists of 17 residues. Germline CDR1 reads MGHRA; CDR2 reads YSYEKL. Trimming shortened V by 1 base and J by 7 bases, and 19 bases separated the two germline ends. CDR3: CASSQGSGLTRGGELFF. The CDR3 region has the DNA TGCGCCAGCAGCCAAGGCAGCGGCCTCACTAGGGGCGGGGAGCTGTTTTTT.